A single sample gave rise to the 18 T cell receptor beta chains below, sequenced in a study of regulatory T cells in long-lasting Graves disease. CDR3 regions were amplified by Arm-PCR using iRepertoire HTBI primers to build TCR beta libraries. TCRdb reprocessed the multiplex PCR reads with MiXCR, giving one entry per CDR3 protein. The table includes approximately 560,000 distinct CDR3 sequences, roughly 16% detected once. The time point: newly diagnosed GD, antithyroid drugs for less than 3 months. The authors made the TCR library using RNA they extracted from PBMCs. These records were also assigned to another study, of T cells in Graves' hyperthyroidism and ophthalmopathy.

Source: peripheral blood mononuclear cells (PBMCs), taken at new diagnosis, from a patient treated with antithyroid drugs. These receptors were taken from a man younger than 30 with Graves disease.

The V call is TRBV6-2 or TRBV6-3, the J call TRBJ1-3; no clear D gene. The ends were cut back, 4 bases at V and 4 bases at J, with 32 bases in the middle. Per the germline V gene, CDR1 is MNHEY and CDR2 is SVGEGT. CDR3 length equals 21 residues. Here the CDR3 reads CASSSHIAASPLKKDGNTIYF. The CDR3 DNA reads TGTGCCAGCAGTTCCCACATCGCAGCTTCGCCGTTAAAGAAAGACGGAAACACCATATATTTT.

This clonotype appeared a few times. The V and J genes are TRBV24-1 and TRBJ1-5; TRBD1 matches 8 bases. Trimming removed 3 bases from V and 5 bases from J; junction bases left unmatched: 2. Germline V gene lookup returns CDR1 KGHDR and CDR2 SFDVKD. This CDR3 is 14 amino acids long. The CDR3 DNA reads TGTGCCACCAGTGATCCGACAGGGGATCAGCCCCAGCATTTT. This gives the protein CATSDPTGDQPQHF.

This clonotype was seen ten or more times. The J gene is TRBJ1-2, the V gene TRBV6-1; D unclear. This CDR3 spans 12 amino acids. CDR1 is MNHNS and CDR2 is SASEGT in the germline V gene. Trimming pared 7 bases from V and 9 bases from J, leaving 15 bases between. The CDR3 here is CASTPTEGSYTF. CDR3 nucleotides: TGTGCCAGCACTCCTACGGAGGGAAGCTACACCTTC.

This clonotype was detected a few times. The chain employs TRBV29-1 and TRBJ2-7; D is undetermined. Germline lookup yields CDR1 SQVTM and CDR2 ANQGSEA. This CDR3 is built from 13 residues. V was trimmed by 4 bases and J by 1 base, leaving 11 bases between them. The CDR3 DNA follows: TGCAGCGTTGGGCTGAAGGGATCCTACGAGCAGTACTTC. This encodes CSVGLKGSYEQYF.

This clonotype was counted many times. The chain employs TRBV6-1 and TRBJ2-5; D remains unclear. V dropped 6 bases and J dropped 5 bases, with 16 bases sitting between them. Germline CDR1 MNHNS, CDR2 SASEGT. CDR3 length: 14 amino acids. The CDR3 loop reads CASRRDAVAETQYF. DNA of the CDR3: TGTGCCAGCAGGAGAGACGCGGTTGCGGAGACCCAGTACTTC.

This clonotype was seen many times. The chain combines TRBV12-3 or TRBV12-4 with TRBJ1-3, with 8 positions matching TRBD1. Losses at the gene ends were 6 bases for V and 4 bases for J; bases not matched to a gene: 8. This CDR3 is built from 15 residues. The CDR3 spells CASSRPGQAGNTIYF. The CDR3 region has the DNA TGTGCCAGCAGCCGTCCGGGACAGGCCGGAAACACCATATATTTT.

This chain uses TRBV6-1 with TRBJ1-5; D is unresolved. Germline assignment: CDR1 MNHNS and CDR2 SASEGT. The CDR3 has 15 amino acids. V lost 3 bases and J lost 4, with 13 bases in between. CDR3 amino acids: CASSDYSPQNQPQHF. CDR3 DNA: TGTGCCAGCAGTGACTACTCCCCGCAGAATCAGCCCCAGCATTTT.

This clonotype has at least ten counts. The chain uses TRBV7-2 and TRBJ2-1; no clear D gene. Trimming took 2 bases from V and 9 from J, leaving 14 bases between them. The germline V gene encodes CDR1 SGHTA and CDR2 FQGNSA. The CDR3 covers 14 residues. The CDR3 loop is CASSLIIVYGEQFF. The CDR3 DNA is TGTGCCAGCAGCTTAATTATTGTCTATGGTGAGCAGTTCTTC.

The sample holds a few counts of this clonotype. This rearrangement joins TRBV7-9 to TRBJ2-7; TRBD1 agrees at 8 bases. V was pared by 3 bases and J by 6 bases, with 10 bases of the junction left unmatched. Germline V gene sequence: CDR1 SEHNR, CDR2 FQNEAQ (reference sequence). The CDR3 spans 15 residues. DNA for the CDR3: TGTGCCAGCAGCTTCCCCGGACAGGGAACCTGCGAGCAGTACTTC. Protein product: CASSFPGQGTCEQYF.

The rearrangement links TRBV29-1 to TRBJ2-1; TRBD1 matches at 7 bases. The CDR3 has 15 residues. Germline trimming cut 0 bases from V and 7 bases from J; bases unmatched to any gene: 9. Germline V gives CDR1 SQVTM, CDR2 ANQGSEA. CDR3 in DNA: TGCAGCGTTGAAGACCCCGGAACAGGGGCGAATGAGCAGTTCTTC. Protein sequence: CSVEDPGTGANEQFF.

There are a few counts of this clonotype. This rearrangement joins TRBV12-3 or TRBV12-4 to TRBJ2-7; 9 nucleotides line up with TRBD2. V was pared by 11 bases and J by 2 bases, with 19 bases of the junction left unmatched. The CDR3 has 17 residues. The CDR3 sequence is CAPLGTSRGEIAYEQYF. CDR3 DNA sequence: TGTGCCCCCCTAGGGACTAGCCGCGGGGAAATCGCCTACGAGCAGTACTTC.

The chain links TRBV9 to TRBJ2-7; D possibly corresponds to TRBD1 (6 bases). Deletions cut 3 bases from V and 0 bases from J, with 10 bases between. The CDR3 contains 14 residues. CDR1 and CDR2 (germline): SGDLS, YYNGEE. Here the CDR3 DNA reads TGTGCCAGCAGCGCCGGGACACTCTCCTACGAGCAGTACTTC. Translating it yields CASSAGTLSYEQYF.

In its sample, this clonotype was seen many times. The V call is TRBV28, the J call TRBJ1-2; TRBD1 agrees at 7 bases. There are 16 residues in the CDR3. With V trimmed by 5 bases and J by 8 bases, 17 bases remained unmatched. CDR1 is MDHEN, CDR2 SYDVKM, per germline. The CDR3 DNA reads TGTGCCAGCAGTCGAGATTCGGACAGGTCTTTGCTAGGCTACACCTTC. It codes for CASSRDSDRSLLGYTF.

This clonotype was seen at least ten times. The chain links TRBV11-2 to TRBJ2-3; 7 nucleotides align to TRBD2. Germline V gene sequence: CDR1 SGHAT, CDR2 FQNNGV. The junction had 5 bases not matched to a gene; V was cut back by 1 base and J by 1 base. This CDR3 contains 16 residues. As DNA, the CDR3 is TGTGCCAGCAGCTTAGCGGGAGGAGGCGGCACAGATACGCAGTATTTT. This encodes CASSLAGGGGTDTQYF. Supplemented by reference TRBV11-2 and TRBJ2-3, the full variable domain reads EAGVAQSPRYKIIEKRQSVAFWCNPISGHATLYWYQQILGQGPKLLIQFQNNGVVDDSQLPKDRFSAERLKGVDSTLKIQPAKLEDSAVYLCASSLAGGGGTDTQYFGPGTRLTVL.

This clonotype was detected many times. The V and J genes are TRBV12-3 or TRBV12-4 and TRBJ2-7; 8 nucleotides align to TRBD1. J gave up 3 bases and V 4 bases, and 8 bases lay outside the gene matches. This CDR3 is 15 amino acids long. The CDR3 DNA follows: TGTGCCAGCAGTTGGGACAGGTTCAAGATCTACGAGCAGTACTTC. Encoded protein: CASSWDRFKIYEQYF.

In its sample, this clonotype was seen many times. The chain joins TRBV29-1 to TRBJ2-1, with 12 positions matching TRBD2. After removal of 4 bases from V and 7 bases from J, the junction contained 5 bases not matched to a gene. This CDR3 is built from 14 residues. Germline CDR1 is SQVTM and CDR2 is ANQGSEA. CDR3 nucleotide sequence: TGCAGCGTTGGCACTAGCGGGGGGTGGAATGAGCAGTTCTTC. Its translation is CSVGTSGGWNEQFF.

This sequence joins TRBV27 and TRBJ2-1; perhaps TRBD2 as D (5 bases). Trimming took off 0 bases at V and 0 bases at J, with 24 bases between the two ends. Germline CDR1 reads MNHEY; CDR2 reads SMNVEV (reference sequence). The CDR3 has 21 residues. CDR3 loop: CASSLSPPGVIPGGSYNEQFF. For the CDR3, the DNA is TGTGCCAGCAGTTTATCGCCCCCCGGGGTGATTCCCGGTGGCTCCTACAATGAGCAGTTCTTC.

This clonotype was found many times. J is TRBJ2-7 and V is TRBV28; maybe TRBD1 (6 bases). The germline V gene encodes CDR1 MDHEN and CDR2 SYDVKM. The CDR3 length is 13 residues. V shed 6 bases and J shed 5 bases, with 14 bases lying between them. Written as DNA, the CDR3 is TGTGCCAGCAGGGTTCAGGGGACGGACGAGCAGTACTTC. As protein: CASRVQGTDEQYF.